Listed below are T cell receptor beta chains from one sample, sequenced in a study of shared clonotypes between healthy human individuals. TCRdb's table, derived via immunoSEQ multiplex PCR, lists solely in-frame clones and lacks some. Of about 1.5 million clones in the sample, approximately 98% were seen once. Sequencing was carried out using naive CD4+ T cells sorted from blood. The source of these receptors is a man aged 30 to 39 in good health. Each CDR3 is given without its conserved first and last residue. Each record gives: CDR3 protein, V gene, J gene, clone size. Clone size is given for some rows only: seen once, a few or many times, or a class if the clone is expanded.

CDR3: ASSYSSSNQPQH; V: TRBV6-5; J: TRBJ1-5; size: -
CDR3: ASSEFAGLGETQY; V: TRBV7-9; J: TRBJ2-5; size: -
CDR3: AAAGFYTGELF; V: TRBV6-5; J: TRBJ2-2; size: -
CDR3: ASSRDTAGVLALEQF; V: TRBV4-1; J: TRBJ2-1; size: -
CDR3: ASSLAGWDYNEQF; V: TRBV11-3; J: TRBJ2-1; size: -
CDR3: ASSLDLTGEAF; V: TRBV11-2; J: TRBJ1-1; size: -
CDR3: ASSYLAGGGGSYEQY; V: TRBV27; J: TRBJ2-7; size: once
CDR3: ASSLVGTHGYT; V: TRBV5-1; J: TRBJ1-2; size: -
CDR3: ASSLGSLAGAYNEQF; V: TRBV7-9; J: TRBJ2-1; size: -
CDR3: ASSLASGRAHEQY; V: TRBV5-1; J: TRBJ2-7; size: -
CDR3: ASSWGQAGNTIY; V: TRBV5-1; J: TRBJ1-3; size: -
CDR3: ATSRLNSELF; V: TRBV15; J: TRBJ2-2; size: -
CDR3: ASASGGSSYEQY; V: TRBV2; J: TRBJ2-7; size: -
CDR3: ASRAWGGDRGNEQY; V: TRBV27; J: TRBJ2-7; size: -
CDR3: ASSLEPPGQETQY; V: TRBV11-3; J: TRBJ2-5; size: once
CDR3: ASRVPGAVTEAF; V: TRBV6-5; J: TRBJ1-1; size: -
CDR3: ASSRPPTGTASYEQY; V: TRBV18; J: TRBJ2-7; size: -
CDR3: ASSQVSAGGPAY; V: TRBV4-1; J: TRBJ2-3; size: -
CDR3: ASSVGTSGRAKNIQY; V: TRBV9; J: TRBJ2-4; size: -
CDR3: ASSSSPQGLGVTGELF; V: TRBV11-2; J: TRBJ2-2; size: -
CDR3: ASSFQDRNEKLF; V: TRBV28; J: TRBJ1-4; size: -
CDR3: ASSDQGTSGRAQSYNEQF; V: TRBV7-6; J: TRBJ2-1; size: once
CDR3: AWSRDRGEKLF; V: TRBV30; J: TRBJ1-4; size: -
CDR3: ASSLTGVGNEQF; V: TRBV5-6; J: TRBJ2-1; size: -
CDR3: ASSLITGPYNEQF; V: TRBV7-9; J: TRBJ2-1; size: -
CDR3: ASSPRSTSFEQF; V: TRBV7-9; J: TRBJ2-1; size: once
CDR3: ASSGGQGARADTQY; V: TRBV5-4; J: TRBJ2-3; size: -
CDR3: AQGGNQPQH; V: TRBV20-1; J: TRBJ1-5; size: -
CDR3: ASTALRLNTYNEQF; V: TRBV2; J: TRBJ2-1; size: -
CDR3: ASTPDRASYEQY; V: TRBV19; J: TRBJ2-7; size: -
CDR3: ASGGANLPQQF; V: TRBV28; J: TRBJ2-1; size: -
CDR3: ASSDTSATGELF; V: TRBV2; J: TRBJ2-2; size: -
CDR3: ASSLGRDLYNEQF; V: TRBV7-9; J: TRBJ2-1; size: -
CDR3: ASSLGTSQEGFYEQY; V: TRBV4-3; J: TRBJ2-7; size: -
CDR3: ASSIAGNEQF; V: TRBV19; J: TRBJ2-1; size: -
CDR3: ASSLQAGTNTGELF; V: TRBV7-3; J: TRBJ2-2; size: -
CDR3: ASSPRGQLNYGYT; V: TRBV18; J: TRBJ1-2; size: once
CDR3: AISESRGPQY; V: TRBV10-3; J: TRBJ2-7; size: once
CDR3: ASSSTSGLYEQY; V: TRBV6-5; J: TRBJ2-7; size: -
CDR3: ASGDLFEQY; V: TRBV28; J: TRBJ2-7; size: once
CDR3: ASSLLRKNNEQF; V: TRBV11-2; J: TRBJ2-1; size: -
CDR3: ASSLPHTSALGYEQY; V: TRBV28; J: TRBJ2-7; size: -
CDR3: ASTSRLQETQY; V: TRBV5-4; J: TRBJ2-5; size: -
CDR3: ASSIPPLGQSRLNTEAF; V: TRBV19; J: TRBJ1-1; size: -
CDR3: ASSNGRQGRSNQPQH; V: TRBV4-3; J: TRBJ1-5; size: -
CDR3: ASSTVRASNQPQH; V: TRBV19; J: TRBJ1-5; size: -
CDR3: ASSYGAESTDTQY; V: TRBV6-6; J: TRBJ2-3; size: -
CDR3: ASSLREGLYNEQF; V: TRBV28; J: TRBJ2-1; size: -
CDR3: ARPGQGAWTEAF; V: TRBV2; J: TRBJ1-1; size: -
CDR3: ASSEGTYGYT; V: TRBV6-1; J: TRBJ1-2; size: once
CDR3: ASSIRLAGGPFSYEQY; V: TRBV13; J: TRBJ2-7; size: -
CDR3: ASSLDGGAPYEQY; V: TRBV5-1; J: TRBJ2-7; size: -
CDR3: ASTGQGGNYEQY; V: TRBV7-2; J: TRBJ2-7; size: -
CDR3: ASSARRDSLKTQY; V: TRBV9; J: TRBJ2-5; size: -
CDR3: ASSLGQGIGYEQY; V: TRBV5-5; J: TRBJ2-7; size: once
CDR3: ASGPGLGYT; V: TRBV19; J: TRBJ1-2; size: -
CDR3: ASSHPRDRKWGLSYEQY; V: TRBV4-1; J: TRBJ2-7; size: -
CDR3: ASRGPSVWEQY; V: TRBV27; J: TRBJ2-7; size: -